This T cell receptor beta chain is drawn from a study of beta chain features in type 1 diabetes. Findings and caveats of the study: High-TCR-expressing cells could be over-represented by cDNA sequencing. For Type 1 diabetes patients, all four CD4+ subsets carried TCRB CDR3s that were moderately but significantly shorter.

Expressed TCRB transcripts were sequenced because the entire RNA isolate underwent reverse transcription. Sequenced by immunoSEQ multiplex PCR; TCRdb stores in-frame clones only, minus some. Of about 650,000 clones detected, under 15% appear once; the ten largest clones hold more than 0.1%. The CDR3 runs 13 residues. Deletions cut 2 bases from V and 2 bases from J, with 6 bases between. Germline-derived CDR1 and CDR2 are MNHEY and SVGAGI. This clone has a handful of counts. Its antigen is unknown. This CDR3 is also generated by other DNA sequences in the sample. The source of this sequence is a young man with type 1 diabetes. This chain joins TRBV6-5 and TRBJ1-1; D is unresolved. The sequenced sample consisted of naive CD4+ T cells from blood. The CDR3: CASSYGGNTEAFF. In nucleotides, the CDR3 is TGTGCCAGCAGTTACGGAGGTAACACTGAAGCTTTCTTT.